This TCR beta chain was documented in a study of blood T cell repertoires in COVID-19. Turning to the study itself: Samples of COVID-19 (acute and convalescent) were obtained from the United States, Italy and Spain. Sources were T cells, B-cell-depleted T cells, or PBMCs; the material itself was cDNA or gDNA.

Original analysis: Amplification from reference gene primers served as the basis for estimated nucleated cell counts. Assay used: immunoSEQ multiplex PCR; TCRdb lists only in-frame clones, some missing. The V and J calls and the clone size are those of that table, but D and trimming were determined from the DNA. The top ten clones hold 9.5% to 15% of a sample with around 86,000 clones, approximately 86% of them seen once. The germline CDR1 and CDR2 sequences are MNHNS and SASEGT. V lost 4 bases to trimming and J lost 0 bases; unmatched junction nucleotides: 5. This CDR3 comprises 16 residues. Sequencing was performed on peripheral blood. V and J are TRBV6-1 and TRBJ2-4; 8 nucleotides align to TRBD1. This clonotype was obtained from a human donor in a cohort sampled during active COVID-19. The CDR3: CASSVRTGLAKNIQYF. The CDR3, as DNA: TGTGCCAGCAGTGTACGGACAGGGCTAGCCAAAAACATTCAGTACTTC.